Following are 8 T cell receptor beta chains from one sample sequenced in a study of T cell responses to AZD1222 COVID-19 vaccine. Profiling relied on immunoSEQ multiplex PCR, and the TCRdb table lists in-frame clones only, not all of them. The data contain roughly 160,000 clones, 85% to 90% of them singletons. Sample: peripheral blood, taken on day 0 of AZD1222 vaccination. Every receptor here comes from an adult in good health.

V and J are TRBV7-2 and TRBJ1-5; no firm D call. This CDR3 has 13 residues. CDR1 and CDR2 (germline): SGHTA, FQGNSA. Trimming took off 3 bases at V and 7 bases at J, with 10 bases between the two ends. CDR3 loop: CASSFVSIQPQHF. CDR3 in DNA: TGTGCCAGCAGCTTCGTTAGTATCCAGCCCCAGCATTTT.

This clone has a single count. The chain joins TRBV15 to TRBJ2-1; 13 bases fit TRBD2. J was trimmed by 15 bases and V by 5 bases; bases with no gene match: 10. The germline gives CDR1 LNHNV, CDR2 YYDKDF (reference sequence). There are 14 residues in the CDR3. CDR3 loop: CATSLRLAGGISFF. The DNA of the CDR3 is TGTGCCACCAGCCTCCGACTAGCGGGGGGAATATCGTTCTTC.

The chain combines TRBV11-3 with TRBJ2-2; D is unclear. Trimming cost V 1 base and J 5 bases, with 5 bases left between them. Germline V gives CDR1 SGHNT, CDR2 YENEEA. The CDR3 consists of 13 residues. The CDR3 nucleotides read TGTGCCAGCAGCTTAGTTCCGACCGGGGAGCTGTTTTTT. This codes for CASSLVPTGELFF.

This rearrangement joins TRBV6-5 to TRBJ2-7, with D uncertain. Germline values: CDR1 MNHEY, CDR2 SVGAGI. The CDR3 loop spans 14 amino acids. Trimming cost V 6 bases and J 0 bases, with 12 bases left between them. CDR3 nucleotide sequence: TGTGCCAGCAGGACGATGGCCAGCTCCTACGAGCAGTACGTC. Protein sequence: CASRTMASSYEQYV.

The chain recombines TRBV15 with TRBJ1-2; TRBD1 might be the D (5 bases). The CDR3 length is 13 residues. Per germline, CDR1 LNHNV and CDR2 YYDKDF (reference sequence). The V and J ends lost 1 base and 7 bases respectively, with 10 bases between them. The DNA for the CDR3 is TGTGCCACCAGCAGAGGGGATGGGGGTGGCTACACCTTC. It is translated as CATSRGDGGGYTF.

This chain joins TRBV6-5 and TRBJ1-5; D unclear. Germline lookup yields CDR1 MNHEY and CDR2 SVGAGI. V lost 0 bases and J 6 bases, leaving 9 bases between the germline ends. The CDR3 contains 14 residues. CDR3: CASSYSYEGQPQHF. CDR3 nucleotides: TGTGCCAGCAGTTACTCGTACGAAGGTCAGCCCCAGCATTTT.

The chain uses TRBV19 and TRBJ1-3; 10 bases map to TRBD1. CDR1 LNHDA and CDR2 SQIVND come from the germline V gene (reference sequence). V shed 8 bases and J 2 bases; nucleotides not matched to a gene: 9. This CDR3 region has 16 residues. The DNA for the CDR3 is TGTGCCAGTCGCCAGGGACAGGGGTATCCTGGAAACACCATATATTTT. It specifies CASRQGQGYPGNTIYF.

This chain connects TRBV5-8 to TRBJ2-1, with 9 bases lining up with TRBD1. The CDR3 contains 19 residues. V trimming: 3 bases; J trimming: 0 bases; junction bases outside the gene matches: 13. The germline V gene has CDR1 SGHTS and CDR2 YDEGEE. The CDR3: CASSSITGGSVYSYNEQFF. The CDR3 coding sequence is TGTGCCAGCAGCTCGATCACAGGGGGCTCCGTTTACTCCTACAATGAGCAGTTCTTC.